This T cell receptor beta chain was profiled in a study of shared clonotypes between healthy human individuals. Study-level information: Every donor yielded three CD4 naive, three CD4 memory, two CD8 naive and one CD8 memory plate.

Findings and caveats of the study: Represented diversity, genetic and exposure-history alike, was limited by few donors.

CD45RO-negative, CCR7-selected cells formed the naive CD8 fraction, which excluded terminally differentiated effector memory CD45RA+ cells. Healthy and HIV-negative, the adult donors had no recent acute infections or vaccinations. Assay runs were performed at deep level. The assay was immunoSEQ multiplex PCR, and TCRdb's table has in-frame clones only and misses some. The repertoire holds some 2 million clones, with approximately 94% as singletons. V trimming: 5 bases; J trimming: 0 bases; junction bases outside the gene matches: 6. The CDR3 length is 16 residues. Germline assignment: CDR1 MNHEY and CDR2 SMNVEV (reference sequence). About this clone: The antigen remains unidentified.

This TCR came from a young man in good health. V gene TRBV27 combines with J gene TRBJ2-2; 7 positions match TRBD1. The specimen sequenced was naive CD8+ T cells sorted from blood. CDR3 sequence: CASSPLGQPNTGELFF. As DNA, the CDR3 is TGTGCCAGCAGTCCTCTGGGACAGCCGAACACCGGGGAGCTGTTTTTT.